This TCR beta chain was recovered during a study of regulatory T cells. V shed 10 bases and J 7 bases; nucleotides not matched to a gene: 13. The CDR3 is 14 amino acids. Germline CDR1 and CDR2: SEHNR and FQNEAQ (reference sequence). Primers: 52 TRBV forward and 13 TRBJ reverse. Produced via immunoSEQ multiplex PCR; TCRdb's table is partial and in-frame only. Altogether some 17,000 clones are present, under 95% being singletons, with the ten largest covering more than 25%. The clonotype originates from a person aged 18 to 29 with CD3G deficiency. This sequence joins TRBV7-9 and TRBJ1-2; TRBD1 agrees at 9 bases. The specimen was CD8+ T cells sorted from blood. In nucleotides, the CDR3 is TGTGCCATCACACAAGGGACAGGGTTGTCTGGCTACACCTTC. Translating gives CAITQGTGLSGYTF.